One and the same sample provided the 29 T cell receptor beta chains below, sequenced in a study of blood T cell repertoires in COVID-19. Sequencing was performed with immunoSEQ multiplex PCR; in TCRdb, only in-frame clones are kept and a portion is missing. The top ten clones hold just over 2.5% of a sample with some 200,000 clones, less than 90% of them seen once. Material: PBMCs or T cells enriched from blood (not recorded which). These receptors were obtained from a woman in her 30s who had recovered from COVID-19.

This clone was counted a few times. The genes are TRBV5-1 and TRBJ2-7; possibly TRBD2 for D (5 bases). In germline, CDR1 is SGHRS, CDR2 YFSETQ. Trimming removed 4 bases at V and 2 bases at J, with 16 bases between. This CDR3 comprises 15 residues. The CDR3 loop reads CASSVDEAAAYEQYF. The CDR3 nucleotides are TGCGCCAGCAGCGTGGACGAAGCGGCGGCCTACGAGCAGTACTTC.

This clone was counted a single time. The chain combines TRBV18 with TRBJ2-3, with 8 bases lining up with TRBD2. This CDR3 region has 16 residues. V shed 2 bases, J shed 0 bases, and the junction held 4 bases outside the gene matches. Germline lookup yields CDR1 KGHSH and CDR2 LQKENI. The DNA of the CDR3 is TGTGCCAGCTCACCAGAGCGGGGGACTAGCACAGATACGCAGTATTTT. Translated, it gives CASSPERGTSTDTQYF.

The genes are TRBV9 and TRBJ1-2; perhaps TRBD1 as D (6 bases). Trimming took off 4 bases at V and 2 bases at J, with 12 bases between the two ends. The CDR3 extends over 14 amino acids. The germline V gene encodes CDR1 SGDLS and CDR2 YYNGEE. CDR3 amino acids: CASSSTGSNYGYTF. In DNA form, the CDR3 reads TGTGCCAGCAGCTCCACAGGGTCGAACTATGGCTACACCTTC.

V gene TRBV14 combines with J gene TRBJ2-1, with 9 bases lining up with TRBD1. J gave up 6 bases and V 4 bases, and 7 bases lay outside the gene matches. Germline V gives CDR1 SGHDN, CDR2 FVKESK. The CDR3 sequence is 15 residues long. The CDR3 DNA is TGTGCCAGCAGCCTACTTTTGGACAGGGGCAATGAGCAGTTCTTC. Protein sequence: CASSLLLDRGNEQFF.

The V gene is TRBV3-1 (or the pseudogene TRBV3-2), the J gene TRBJ2-1; tentative D call: TRBD2 (5 bases). V was cut by 1 base and J by 6 bases, with 10 bases left in between. The CDR3 has 14 residues. Germline V CDR1 and CDR2: LGHDT, YNNKEL (reference sequence). The CDR3 loop is CASSQAGSANEQFF. CDR3 DNA: TGTGCCAGCAGCCAAGCAGGTAGCGCCAATGAGCAGTTCTTC.

The chain recombines TRBV11-3 with TRBJ2-3; D is unresolved. CDR1 and CDR2 (germline): SGHNT, YENEEA. The CDR3 covers 14 residues. V lost 1 base, J lost 0 bases, and 5 bases lay in between. The CDR3 DNA reads TGTGCCAGCAGCTTAGGACATAGCACAGATACGCAGTATTTT. This gives the protein CASSLGHSTDTQYF.

The chain joins TRBV7-2 to TRBJ2-5; tentative D call: TRBD2 (6 bases). This CDR3 is 17 amino acids long. The V end was cut by 1 base, the J end by 1 base, with 16 bases between. CDR1 is SGHTA and CDR2 is FQGNSA in the germline V gene. The CDR3 spells CASSLGVAGSGQETQYF. The CDR3 nucleotides are TGTGCCAGCAGCTTAGGGGTTGCGGGTAGCGGCCAAGAGACCCAGTACTTC. Full variable domain (rest looked up from reference TRBV7-2 and TRBJ2-5): GAGVSQSPSNKVTEKGKDVELRCDPISGHTALYWYRQSLGQGLEFLIYFQGNSAPDKSGLPSDRFSAERTGGSVSTLTIQRTQQEDSAVYLCASSLGVAGSGQETQYFGPGTRLLVL.

The chain couples TRBV7-2 to TRBJ1-4; D is perhaps TRBD1 (5 bases). Trimming stripped 5 bases from V and 0 bases from J, with 16 bases between. Germline V gene lookup returns CDR1 SGHTA and CDR2 FQGNSA. This CDR3 contains 17 residues. The chain's CDR3 is CASSPGGAGATNEKLFF. In DNA, the CDR3 is TGTGCCAGCAGCCCGGGCGGGGCGGGGGCAACTAATGAAAAACTGTTTTTT.

This chain links TRBV3-1 (or the pseudogene TRBV3-2) with TRBJ1-4; no definite D call. The CDR3 extends over 15 amino acids. Germline-derived CDR1 and CDR2 are LGHDT and YNNKEL (reference sequence). V lost 7 bases to trimming and J lost 2 bases, with 14 bases between them. The CDR3 nucleotides read TGTGCCAGCAACCTGCGAGGAGGGACTAATGAAAAACTGTTTTTT. It yields the protein CASNLRGGTNEKLFF.

This chain joins TRBV7-6 and TRBJ1-1; D gene ambiguous. Per the germline V gene, CDR1 is SGHVS and CDR2 is FNYEAQ. The CDR3 is 13 amino acids. V shed 5 bases and J shed 9 bases, with 16 bases lying between them. CDR3 bases: TGTGCCAGCAGCCCCGAGGTAGGAGGCCAAGCTTTCTTT. This gives the protein CASSPEVGGQAFF.

J is TRBJ2-3 and V is TRBV6-2 or TRBV6-3; 9 nucleotides agree with TRBD1. The germline V gene encodes CDR1 MNHEY and CDR2 SVGEGT. J was trimmed by 6 bases and V by 4 bases; bases with no gene match: 5. This CDR3 contains 14 residues. CDR3 in amino acids: CASSSQGAPDTQYF. The CDR3 nucleotides are TGTGCCAGCAGTTCACAGGGGGCGCCCGATACGCAGTATTTT.

CDR3 coding DNA: TGTGCCAGCAGTGAAGTAGGGGGAGTTGGCTACACCTTC. Protein: CASSEVGGVGYTF. The V call is TRBV2, the J call TRBJ1-2; D may be TRBD1 (6 bases). The CDR3 is 13 amino acids. The germline V gene has CDR1 SNHLY and CDR2 FYNNEI. V was clipped by 1 base and J by 7 bases, with 10 bases between them.

The V call is TRBV7-2, the J call TRBJ2-3, with TRBD2 identical over 8 bases. The V and J ends lost 0 bases and 4 bases, in that order; junction bases with no gene match: 6. The germline V gene encodes CDR1 SGHTA and CDR2 FQGNSA. This CDR3 contains 16 residues. CDR3 bases: TGTGCCAGCAGCTTAGCCAGCGGGAGAGGAGCAGATACGCAGTATTTT. Translating gives CASSLASGRGADTQYF.

The chain recombines TRBV7-2 with TRBJ2-5; 11 nucleotides align to TRBD2. Germline assignment: CDR1 SGHTA and CDR2 FQGNSA. The trim removed 2 bases at V and 5 bases at J, leaving 7 bases unmatched. This CDR3 contains 16 residues. CDR3 amino acids: CASSLRRLAGSETQYF. In DNA form, the CDR3 reads TGTGCCAGCAGCTTAAGACGACTAGCGGGGTCGGAGACCCAGTACTTC.

The chain has TRBV5-4 and TRBJ1-2; 7 bases agree with TRBD1. CDR1 and CDR2 (germline): SGHNT, YYREEE (reference sequence). The CDR3 contains 13 residues. Trimming cost V 3 bases and J 4 bases; bases outside gene matches: 3. The CDR3 loop reads CASSSQGIYGYTF. Here the CDR3 DNA reads TGTGCCAGCAGCTCACAGGGGATCTATGGCTACACCTTC.

This clone has only one observation. The genes are TRBV5-1 and TRBJ1-1; D gene unclear. Germline V CDR1 and CDR2: SGHRS, YFSETQ. The CDR3 is 15 residues long. V was shortened by 4 bases and J by 1 base, with 14 bases between the two germline ends. The chain's CDR3 is CASSPEGPQNTEAFF. The DNA of the CDR3 is TGCGCCAGCAGCCCGGAGGGCCCCCAGAACACTGAAGCTTTCTTT.

The J gene is TRBJ1-5, the V gene TRBV7-8; no definite D call. V shed 0 bases and J shed 7 bases, with 7 bases lying between them. Germline V gives CDR1 SGHVS, CDR2 FQNEAQ. There are 13 residues in the CDR3. The CDR3 sequence is CASSLAPRQPQHF. The CDR3 nucleotides read TGTGCCAGCAGCTTAGCCCCGCGGCAGCCCCAGCATTTT.

This clone has just one count. The rearrangement joins TRBV7-9 to TRBJ2-6; possibly TRBD1 for D (5 bases). Trimming took off 7 bases at V and 0 bases at J, with 10 bases between the two ends. The CDR3 consists of 15 residues. Germline CDR1 is SEHNR and CDR2 is FQNEAQ (reference sequence). CDR3 nucleotide sequence: TGTGCCAGCACCTTGACAGCCTCTGGGGCCAACGTCCTGACTTTC. Its translation is CASTLTASGANVLTF. The full variable domain, with the rest looked up from reference TRBV7-9 and TRBJ2-6, is DTGVSQNPRHKITKRGQNVTFRCDPISEHNRLYWYRQTLGQGPEFLTYFQNEAQLEKSRLLSDRFSAERPKGSFSTLEIQRTEQGDSAMYLCASTLTASGANVLTFGAGSRLTVL.

The chain uses TRBV7-2 and TRBJ2-1, with 8 nucleotides matching TRBD1. The V segment lost 2 bases and the J segment 9 bases; nucleotides outside the gene matches: 6. Germline values: CDR1 SGHTA, CDR2 FQGNSA. The CDR3 loop spans 14 amino acids. This chain's CDR3 is CASSLQGAWGEQFF. DNA of the CDR3: TGTGCCAGCAGCTTACAGGGGGCTTGGGGTGAGCAGTTCTTC. The whole variable domain, filled in from reference TRBV7-2 and TRBJ2-1, reads GAGVSQSPSNKVTEKGKDVELRCDPISGHTALYWYRQSLGQGLEFLIYFQGNSAPDKSGLPSDRFSAERTGGSVSTLTIQRTQQEDSAVYLCASSLQGAWGEQFFGPGTRLTVL.

The rearrangement uses TRBV14 and TRBJ2-1; a weak D match, TRBD1 (6 bases). Trimming took 2 bases from V and 8 from J, leaving 19 bases between them. CDR1 is SGHDN and CDR2 is FVKESK in the germline V gene. The CDR3 is 16 residues long. CDR3 in DNA: TGTGCCAGCAGCCAATCCGGGACATTTCCCAACGATGAGCAGTTCTTC. Translated, it gives CASSQSGTFPNDEQFF.

This sequence joins TRBV11-3 and TRBJ1-1; D is unclear. CDR3 size: 13 residues. From germline, CDR1 is SGHNT and CDR2 YENEEA. Trimming stripped 2 bases from V and 11 bases from J, with 15 bases between. The chain's CDR3 is CASSLLPGSVAFF. The CDR3 nucleotides read TGTGCCAGCAGCTTATTACCAGGCTCTGTGGCTTTCTTT.

The rearrangement uses TRBV18 and TRBJ1-1, with D perhaps matching TRBD1 (5 bases). CDR1 is KGHSH, CDR2 LQKENI, per germline. V was shortened by 1 base and J by 2 bases, with 11 bases between the two germline ends. The CDR3 spans 15 residues. The DNA for the CDR3 is TGTGCCAGCTCACCACTTCAGACAGACAACACTGAAGCTTTCTTT. The encoded protein is CASSPLQTDNTEAFF.

This clone appeared a few times. The gene calls are TRBV29-1 and TRBJ2-5; 7 bases are shared with TRBD1. CDR1 SQVTM and CDR2 ANQGSEA come from the germline V gene. With V trimmed by 6 bases and J by 6 bases, 10 bases remained unmatched. The length of the CDR3 is 13 residues. The CDR3, as DNA: TGCAGCGTAAACAGGGGCGGCGCGCAGACCCAGTACTTC. Translated: CSVNRGGAQTQYF.

This chain's CDR3 is CASSISPGQTYQPQHF. The CDR3 coding sequence is TGTGCCAGTAGTATTAGCCCCGGACAGACCTATCAGCCCCAGCATTTT. The rearrangement links TRBV19 to TRBJ1-5; D is possibly TRBD1 (6 bases). V lost 3 bases, J lost 5 bases, and 17 bases lay in between. This CDR3 region has 16 residues. CDR1 and CDR2 from the germline V gene are LNHDA and SQIVND (reference sequence).

V is TRBV25-1 and J is TRBJ1-6; 9 positions match TRBD1. The J segment lost 10 bases and the V segment lost 1 base, leaving 8 bases of the junction unmatched. Per germline, CDR1 MGHDK and CDR2 SYGVNS. The CDR3 contains 16 residues. The CDR3 reads CASSESGQGMESPLHF. The CDR3 bases are TGTGCCAGCAGTGAATCCGGACAGGGGATGGAATCACCCCTCCACTTT. Full variable domain (outside the CDR3, taken from reference TRBV25-1 and TRBJ1-6): EADIYQTPRYLVIGTGKKITLECSQTMGHDKMYWYQQDPGMELHLIHYSYGVNSTEKGDLSSESTVSRIRTEHFPLTLESARPSHTSQYLCASSESGQGMESPLHFGNGTRLTVT.

The genes are TRBV27 and TRBJ2-6; D possibly corresponds to TRBD1 (6 bases). The CDR3 is 18 amino acids. V was cut by 3 bases and J by 6 bases, with 21 bases left in between. The germline CDR1 and CDR2 sequences are MNHEY and SMNVEV (reference sequence). CDR3 protein: CASSFPKTGIREANVLTF. The DNA of the CDR3 is TGTGCCAGCAGTTTTCCCAAAACAGGGATTAGGGAGGCCAACGTCCTGACTTTC.

The chain uses TRBV28 and TRBJ1-1, with D unclear. Trimming shortened V by 5 bases and J by 4 bases, and 14 bases separated the two germline ends. This CDR3 comprises 14 residues. Germline V gives CDR1 MDHEN, CDR2 SYDVKM. Written as DNA, the CDR3 is TGTGCCAGCAGTGGGCCGGGGTCTGTCACTGAAGCTTTCTTT. It translates to CASSGPGSVTEAFF.

This chain's CDR3 is CASSSRTSGGADTQYF. Here the CDR3 DNA reads TGTGCCAGCAGCTCTCGGACTAGCGGGGGGGCGGATACGCAGTATTTT. V usage is TRBV7-3 and J usage is TRBJ2-3; 15 bases are shared with TRBD2. The CDR3 runs to 16 residues. CDR1 is SGHTA and CDR2 is FQGTGA in the germline V gene. The V gene end was trimmed by 4 bases and the J gene end by 6 bases; junction bases not matched to a gene: 5.

The chain is built from TRBV9 and TRBJ1-1; D is undetermined. From germline, CDR1 is SGDLS and CDR2 YYNGEE. The CDR3 contains 13 residues. Trimming shortened V by 4 bases and J by 1 base, and 8 bases separated the two germline ends. Written as DNA, the CDR3 is TGTGCCAGCAGCCCCAGACAGAACACTGAAGCTTTCTTT. Protein product: CASSPRQNTEAFF.